The clone carrying this TCR beta chain was detected ten times or more. The antigen is unknown. TCRdb re-called the RT-PCR reads with MiXCR, one entry per CDR3 protein. Of 650,000 to 800,000 distinct CDR3 sequences listed, around 14% were seen once; the top ten hold around 6.5%. CDR3 length: 15 residues. V shed 4 bases and J 5 bases; nucleotides not matched to a gene: 5. Per germline, CDR1 KGHSH and CDR2 LQKENI. The data derive from a study of response to subunit inactivated influenza vaccine. The study, taken as a whole, reports: It was suggested by the authors that few new T cells are recruited by each seasonal influenza vaccination.

The sequences come from PBMCs from blood, collected roughly 2 weeks before vaccination. The chain carries TRBV18 and TRBJ2-2, with 9 bases lining up with TRBD1. The TCR was taken from a man aged 45-65 years who received an inactivated influenza vaccine. The CDR3 sequence: CASSLGQGETGELFF. The DNA for the CDR3 is TGTGCCAGCTCACTGGGACAGGGTGAAACCGGGGAGCTGTTTTTT.